These T cell receptor beta chains were read from a single sample in a study of OX40 agonist ivuxolimab in advanced cancers. The data were produced by immunoSEQ multiplex PCR, yet TCRdb's version contains in-frame clones alone and is incomplete. The repertoire has about 79,000 clones, roughly 86% of them found once; the top ten carry 0.8% to 1%. The sequencing used CD4+ or CD8+ T cells sorted from blood, collected in a trial of the OX40 agonist ivuxolimab. All receptors come from an adult with an advanced solid tumor such as melanoma, head and neck, liver or kidney cancer. Both conserved end residues are part of each CDR3. Fields, in order: D gene, clone size, J gene, V gene, CDR3 protein, CDR3 DNA. A D gene is named only where the DNA matches it firmly. Where a row states a size, it is once, few, many or the class of an expanded clone; other rows omit it.

TRBD1	NA	TRBJ1-3	TRBV29-1	CSVARQGPGNTIYF	TGCAGCGTGGCTAGACAGGGGCCCGGAAACACCATATATTTT
TRBD1	NA	TRBJ2-2	TRBV19	CASRGTGATGELFF	TGTGCCAGTAGGGGGACAGGGGCCACCGGGGAGCTGTTTTTT
TRBD2	NA	TRBJ2-7	TRBV5-1	CASSLLAGASYEQYF	TGCGCCAGCAGCCTACTAGCGGGAGCTTCCTACGAGCAGTACTTC
NA	few	TRBJ2-7	TRBV10-2	CASSDGQTYEQYF	TGCGCCAGCAGTGATGGACAAACCTACGAGCAGTACTTC
NA	once	TRBJ2-1	TRBV5-1	CASSPLSSYNEQFF	TGCGCCAGCAGCCCTTTGAGCTCCTACAATGAGCAGTTCTTC
NA	NA	TRBJ1-3	TRBV5-6	CASSQTGFSSGNTIYF	TGTGCCAGCAGCCAAACAGGATTCAGCTCTGGAAACACCATATATTTT
NA	NA	TRBJ1-1	TRBV5-1	CASSLGGASFPTEAFF	TGCGCCAGCAGCTTGGGGGGTGCTTCCTTCCCCACTGAAGCTTTCTTT
NA	NA	TRBJ2-5	TRBV4-2	CASSQGSMETQYF	TGTGCCAGCAGCCAAGGTTCAATGGAGACCCAGTACTTC
TRBD2	NA	TRBJ2-3	TRBV7-3	CASSGTSGRDTQYF	TGTGCCAGCAGCGGGACTAGCGGGAGAGATACGCAGTATTTT
TRBD1	NA	TRBJ1-2	TRBV5-4	CASSSGGQGSSPYGYTF	TGTGCCAGCAGCTCGGGGGGACAGGGTTCATCTCCTTATGGCTACACCTTC
TRBD1	NA	TRBJ1-4	TRBV7-6	CASSQGTGLNEKLFF	TGTGCCAGCAGTCAAGGGACAGGGCTTAATGAAAAACTGTTTTTT
NA	NA	TRBJ1-1	TRBV14	CASSHSRTTEAFF	TGTGCCAGCAGCCATAGCCGGACAACTGAAGCTTTCTTT
NA	few	TRBJ2-5	TRBV5-1	CASTRGTVQETQYF	TGCGCCAGCACCCGCGGGACAGTCCAAGAGACCCAGTACTTC
TRBD1	NA	TRBJ2-7	TRBV6-5	CASSYSRTGTYEQYF	TGTGCCAGCAGTTACTCCCGGACAGGGACGTACGAGCAGTACTTC
NA	NA	TRBJ1-1	TRBV6-1	CATRYEDSLYTEAFF	TGTGCCACCCGATATGAGGACAGCCTGTACACTGAAGCTTTCTTT
NA	NA	TRBJ2-3	TRBV6-5	CASSYSSTSPKKYF	TGTGCCAGCAGTTACTCGAGTACCTCCCCAAAGAAGTATTTT
NA	NA	TRBJ1-2	TRBV9	CASSVVDGVGYTF	TGTGCCAGCAGCGTAGTAGACGGTGTGGGCTACACCTTC
TRBD2	NA	TRBJ2-1	TRBV10-3	CAISEGSGGGYNEQFF	TGTGCCATCAGTGAAGGGAGCGGCGGGGGATACAATGAGCAGTTCTTC
TRBD2	NA	TRBJ2-1	TRBV5-1	CASSTGGLAGRASSYNEQFF	TGCGCCAGCAGCACTGGAGGACTAGCGGGGAGGGCAAGCTCCTACAATGAGCAGTTCTTC
NA	NA	TRBJ1-2	TRBV6-4	CASSDSWVPNYGYTF	TGTGCCAGCAGTGACTCGTGGGTACCCAACTATGGCTACACCTTC
NA	NA	TRBJ1-6	TRBV5-1	CASSLNNSPLHF	TGCGCCAGCAGCTTAAACAATTCACCCCTCCACTTT
TRBD1	NA	TRBJ1-1	TRBV13	CASRFSWGGPTGANEAFF	TGTGCCAGCAGATTTAGTTGGGGGGGGCCAACAGGGGCCAATGAAGCTTTCTTT
NA	NA	TRBJ1-3	TRBV18	CASSLGGSGNTIYF	TGTGCCAGCTCACTGGGGGGCTCTGGAAACACCATATATTTT
TRBD2	NA	TRBJ2-3	TRBV5-4	CASSGTSASTDTQYF	TGTGCCAGCTCCGGGACTAGCGCGAGCACAGATACGCAGTATTTT
NA	NA	TRBJ1-1	TRBV2	CASIRESTEAFF	TGTGCCAGCATTAGGGAAAGCACTGAAGCTTTCTTT
NA	NA	TRBJ2-1	TRBV6-5	CASSYDSPHEQFF	TGTGCCAGCAGTTACGACAGTCCCCATGAGCAGTTCTTC
NA	NA	TRBJ2-2	TRBV7-3	CASSLAANTGELFF	TGTGCCAGCAGCTTAGCAGCGAACACCGGGGAGCTGTTTTTT
TRBD1	few	TRBJ1-2	TRBV5-1	CASSLEGRGEGGYTF	TGCGCCAGCAGCTTGGAGGGCAGGGGGGAAGGCGGCTACACCTTC
NA	NA	TRBJ1-5	TRBV2	CASTPYGDSNQPQHF	TGTGCCAGCACCCCGTATGGGGATAGCAATCAGCCCCAGCATTTT
NA	NA	TRBJ1-5	TRBV12-5	CASGPLLDSSNQPQHF	TGTGCTAGTGGCCCTTTATTGGACTCCAGCAATCAGCCCCAGCATTTT
NA	NA	TRBJ2-7	TRBV18	CASSPPDGLFTYEQYF	TGTGCCAGCTCACCACCGGACGGACTATTTACCTACGAGCAGTACTTC
TRBD1	NA	TRBJ2-1	TRBV2	CASRKTSGQEYNEQFF	TGTGCCAGCAGAAAAACCTCGGGACAGGAATACAATGAGCAGTTCTTC
NA	NA	TRBJ1-5	TRBV28	CASSLGGRNQPQHF	TGTGCCAGCAGTTTGGGGGGGCGCAATCAGCCCCAGCATTTT
NA	NA	TRBJ1-1	TRBV6-5	CASSYHSGEAFF	TGTGCCAGCAGTTACCACTCAGGGGAAGCTTTCTTT
TRBD1	NA	TRBJ2-7	TRBV6-4	CASSGTGDNSYEQYF	TGTGCCAGCAGTGGGACAGGGGATAACTCCTACGAGCAGTACTTC
NA	NA	TRBJ2-7	TRBV6-6	CASSYQDPRTYEQYF	TGTGCCAGCAGTTACCAGGACCCGCGGACCTACGAGCAGTACTTC
NA	NA	TRBJ2-2	TRBV6-1	CASAQGIASGELFF	TGTGCCAGCGCCCAGGGGATTGCGTCCGGGGAGCTGTTTTTT